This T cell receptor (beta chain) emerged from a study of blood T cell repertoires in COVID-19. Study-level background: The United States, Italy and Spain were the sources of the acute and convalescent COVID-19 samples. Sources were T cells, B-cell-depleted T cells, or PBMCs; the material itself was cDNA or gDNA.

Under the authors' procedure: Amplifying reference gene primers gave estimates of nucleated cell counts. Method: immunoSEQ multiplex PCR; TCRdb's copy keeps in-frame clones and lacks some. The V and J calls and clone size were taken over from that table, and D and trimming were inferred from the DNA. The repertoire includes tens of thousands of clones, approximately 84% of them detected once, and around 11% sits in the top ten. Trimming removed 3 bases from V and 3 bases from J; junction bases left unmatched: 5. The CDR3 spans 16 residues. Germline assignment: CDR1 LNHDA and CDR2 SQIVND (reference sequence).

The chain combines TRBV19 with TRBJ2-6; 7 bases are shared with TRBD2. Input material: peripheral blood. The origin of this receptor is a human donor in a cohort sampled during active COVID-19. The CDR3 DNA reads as TGTGCCAGTAGTATTGGGGGGGGTATTGGGGCCAACGTCCTGACTTTC. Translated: CASSIGGGIGANVLTF.